A single sample gave rise to the 29 T cell receptor beta chains below, sequenced in a study of T cell responses to AZD1222 COVID-19 vaccine. Generated by immunoSEQ multiplex PCR, the TCRdb table keeps only in-frame clones and is missing some. Here the sample spans 160,000 or so clones, 88% being singletons. Here the sequenced sample was peripheral blood, taken after recovery from COVID-19. These receptors were obtained from an adult who had recovered from COVID-19.

The chain employs TRBV25-1 and TRBJ2-7; maybe TRBD1 (6 bases). Trimming removed 6 bases from V and 2 bases from J, with 14 bases in between. This CDR3 comprises 14 residues. Looked up from germline, CDR1 is MGHDK and CDR2 is SYGVNS. The CDR3 loop reads CASRATGTAYEQYF. CDR3 coding DNA: TGTGCCAGCAGGGCCACAGGGACGGCCTACGAGCAGTACTTC.

The chain recombines TRBV12-3 or TRBV12-4 with TRBJ1-1; TRBD1 agrees at 7 bases. The CDR3 covers 13 residues. The V segment lost 5 bases and the J segment 2 bases; nucleotides outside the gene matches: 2. The CDR3 loop is CASSRDSNTEAFF. In DNA, the CDR3 is TGTGCCAGCAGTAGGGACAGCAACACTGAAGCTTTCTTT.

The gene calls are TRBV24-1 and TRBJ1-2; D is undetermined. The CDR3 loop spans 8 amino acids. Germline V gene lookup returns CDR1 KGHDR and CDR2 SFDVKD. The V end was cut by 12 bases, the J end by 6 bases, with 4 bases between. Written as DNA, the CDR3 is TGTGCCTCCCATGGCTACACCTTC. Protein: CASHGYTF.

The J gene is TRBJ1-5, the V gene TRBV9; D gene ambiguous. CDR1 is SGDLS, CDR2 YYNGEE, per germline. This CDR3 is built from 13 residues. With 4 bases removed from V and 0 bases from J, the gap between germline ends came to 5 bases. The CDR3 here is CASSTYSNQPQHF. In DNA, the CDR3 is TGTGCCAGCAGCACATATAGCAATCAGCCCCAGCATTTT.

The rearrangement joins TRBV7-2 to TRBJ1-2; 7 bases match TRBD1. Germline-derived CDR1 and CDR2 are SGHTA and FQGNSA. Germline trimming cut 5 bases from V and 3 bases from J; bases unmatched to any gene: 6. The CDR3 is 14 amino acids. The CDR3, as DNA: TGTGCCAGCAGCACTCGACAGGGTGACTATGGCTACACCTTC. Encoded protein: CASSTRQGDYGYTF.

The chain is built from TRBV5-1 and TRBJ1-6; TRBD1 matches 7 bases. This CDR3 spans 16 amino acids. V was clipped by 0 bases and J by 7 bases; unmatched bases: 7. From germline, CDR1 is SGHRS and CDR2 YFSETQ. Written as DNA, the CDR3 is TGCGCCAGCAGCTTGGAACCCCAGGGACAGAATTCACCCCTCCACTTT. As protein: CASSLEPQGQNSPLHF.

This clone was counted once. This rearrangement joins TRBV6-5 to TRBJ2-7; TRBD1 matches 10 bases. This CDR3 comprises 14 residues. J lost 5 bases, V lost 5 bases, and 6 bases had no gene match. Looked up from germline, CDR1 is MNHEY and CDR2 is SVGAGI. The CDR3 DNA is TGTGCCAGCAGTACGGACAGGGGGACCCACGAGCAGTACTTC. Protein product: CASSTDRGTHEQYF.

J is TRBJ1-1 and V is TRBV5-1; TRBD1 matches 10 bases. The trim removed 4 bases at V and 6 bases at J, leaving 6 bases unmatched. Germline V gene sequence: CDR1 SGHRS, CDR2 YFSETQ. This CDR3 has 14 residues. DNA of the CDR3: TGCGCCAGCAGCGAGGGACAGGGGAGGGCTGAAGCTTTCTTT. This codes for CASSEGQGRAEAFF.

The genes are TRBV7-3 and TRBJ2-1; tentatively, D is TRBD1 or TRBD2 (6 bases each). The V gene's germline CDR1 is SGHTA and CDR2 FQGTGA. The CDR3 covers 16 residues. V shed 2 bases and J shed 0 bases, with 11 bases lying between them. This CDR3 reads CASSLRGGSSYNEQFF. The CDR3 DNA sequence: TGTGCCAGCAGCTTACGAGGGGGGAGCTCCTACAATGAGCAGTTCTTC.

V usage is TRBV24-1 and J usage is TRBJ2-1, with 9 bases lining up with TRBD2. This CDR3 comprises 16 residues. Germline V gene data show CDR1 as KGHDR and CDR2 as SFDVKD. V was clipped by 3 bases and J by 6 bases; unmatched bases: 8. The CDR3 sequence is CATSDMTSGLVNEQFF. The CDR3 nucleotides are TGTGCCACCAGTGATATGACTAGCGGACTAGTCAATGAGCAGTTCTTC.

This chain connects TRBV23-1 to TRBJ1-2, with D maybe TRBD1 (5 bases). TRBV23-1 is an ORF, with its function uncertain. This CDR3 contains 16 residues. V was trimmed by 1 base and J by 2 bases, leaving 14 bases between them. The CDR3 coding sequence is TGCGCCAGCAGTCAATTCCGTCTGGGGGGGAACTATGGCTACACCTTC. It is translated as CASSQFRLGGNYGYTF.

The chain links TRBV7-3 to TRBJ2-7; D possibly corresponds to TRBD1 (6 bases). The ends were cut back, 5 bases at V and 3 bases at J, with 11 bases in the middle. In germline, CDR1 is SGHTA, CDR2 FQGTGA. The CDR3 covers 13 residues. CDR3: CASSAGQSYEQYF. The CDR3 region has the DNA TGTGCCAGCAGCGCCGGACAGAGCTACGAGCAGTACTTC. The entire variable domain, with the rest obtained from reference TRBV7-3 and TRBJ2-7, is as follows: GAGVSQTPSNKVTEKGKYVELRCDPISGHTALYWYRQSLGQGPEFLIYFQGTGAADDSGLPNDRFFAVRPEGSVSTLKIQRTERGDSAVYLCASSAGQSYEQYFGPGTRLTVT.

The genes are TRBV5-1 and TRBJ2-1; D not resolved. Germline values: CDR1 SGHRS, CDR2 YFSETQ. V lost 7 bases, J lost 4 bases, and 6 bases lay in between. This CDR3 has 11 residues. Here the CDR3 reads CASVEYNEQFF. The CDR3 DNA reads TGCGCCAGCGTAGAGTACAATGAGCAGTTCTTC.

This clone was seen more than once but under ten times. The chain couples TRBV3-1 (or the pseudogene TRBV3-2) to TRBJ2-4; 11 bases are a match to TRBD2. Germline CDR1 and CDR2: LGHDT and YNNKEL (reference sequence). J gave up 0 bases and V 2 bases, and 15 bases lay outside the gene matches. The CDR3 runs 21 residues. CDR3 sequence reads: CASSQKAARVAGGGAKNIQYF. In DNA, the CDR3 is TGTGCCAGCAGCCAAAAGGCAGCGCGGGTAGCGGGAGGGGGAGCCAAAAACATTCAGTACTTC.

Worth noting for this clone: At one end, the junction sequence differs from germline, possibly due to a read error. The chain is built from TRBV7-7 and TRBJ1-3; possibly TRBD1 for D (6 bases). This CDR3 contains 16 residues. Germline V CDR1 and CDR2: SSHAT, FNYEAQ (reference sequence). Written as DNA, the CDR3 is TGTGCTAGCAGCCCCAACCCAGGGGATACTGGAAACACCATATATTTT. It specifies CASSPNPGDTGNTIYF.

This chain joins TRBV7-7 and TRBJ1-1, with D maybe TRBD1 (6 bases). This CDR3 comprises 13 residues. V lost 3 bases to trimming and J lost 3 bases, with 8 bases between them. Germline lookup yields CDR1 SSHAT and CDR2 FNYEAQ (reference sequence). DNA of the CDR3: TGTGCCAGCAGCTTGGACAGATACACTGAAGCTTTCTTT. As protein: CASSLDRYTEAFF.

The CDR3 sequence is CASSLTPTRMDGYTF. DNA of the CDR3: TGTGCCAGTAGTCTCACTCCGACACGGATGGATGGCTACACCTTC. The genes are TRBV19 and TRBJ1-2; no clear D. Germline assignment: CDR1 LNHDA and CDR2 SQIVND (reference sequence). This CDR3 has 15 residues. V was cut by 5 bases and J by 6 bases, with 19 bases left in between. Together with reference TRBV19 and TRBJ1-2, the CDR3 gives the full variable domain: DGGITQSPKYLFRKEGQNVTLSCEQNLNHDAMYWYRQDPGQGLRLIYYSQIVNDFQKGDIAEGYSVSREKKESFPLTVTSAQKNPTAFYLCASSLTPTRMDGYTFGSGTRLTVV.

The chain is built from TRBV28 and TRBJ2-7; D might be TRBD2 (6 bases). The germline V and J ends were trimmed by 6 bases and 1 base, with 7 bases remaining between them. The length of the CDR3 is 12 residues. Germline V gene data show CDR1 as MDHEN and CDR2 as SYDVKM. CDR3 coding DNA: TGTGCCAGCAGGGCGGGATCCTACGAGCAGTACTTC. Translated, it gives CASRAGSYEQYF. Full variable domain (rest looked up from reference TRBV28 and TRBJ2-7): DVKVTQSSRYLVKRTGEKVFLECVQDMDHENMFWYRQDPGLGLRLIYFSYDVKMKEKGDIPEGYSVSREKKERFSLILESASTNQTSMYLCASRAGSYEQYFGPGTRLTVT.

V usage is TRBV7-9 and J usage is TRBJ2-7; D gene unclear. Trimming shortened V by 1 base and J by 1 base, and 8 bases separated the two germline ends. This CDR3 comprises 14 residues. Germline CDR1 and CDR2: SEHNR and FQNEAQ (reference sequence). CDR3 protein: CASSLGPPSYEQYF. The DNA for the CDR3 is TGTGCCAGCAGCTTAGGTCCACCTTCCTACGAGCAGTACTTC.

The chain links TRBV6-1 to TRBJ1-5; D remains unclear. Germline loops: CDR1 MNHNS, CDR2 SASEGT. Trimming left V 2 bases short and J 4 bases short, with 9 bases between. The CDR3 length is 14 residues. In DNA, the CDR3 is TGTGCCAGCAGTGAATTGTGGGGTAATCAGCCCCAGCATTTT. Its translation is CASSELWGNQPQHF.

This rearrangement joins TRBV9 to TRBJ1-2; D unclear. The CDR3 covers 16 residues. Trimming removed 0 bases at V and 2 bases at J, with 14 bases between. From germline, CDR1 is SGDLS and CDR2 YYNGEE. CDR3 in DNA: TGTGCCAGCAGCGTAGGGACCGGACTTTTCAACTATGGCTACACCTTC. The encoded protein is CASSVGTGLFNYGYTF.

The V and J genes are TRBV5-5 and TRBJ2-1; a weak D match, TRBD2 (5 bases). Between the trimmed V and J ends, which lost 4 bases and 4 bases, there was a span of 9 bases. Germline CDR1 is SGHKS and CDR2 is YYEKEE (reference sequence). The length of the CDR3 is 13 residues. The CDR3 spells CASSEGHYNEQFF. DNA for the CDR3: TGTGCCAGCAGCGAGGGCCATTACAATGAGCAGTTCTTC.

This chain links TRBV3-1 (or the pseudogene TRBV3-2) with TRBJ1-1, with D hard to call. CDR1 and CDR2 from the germline V gene are LGHDT and YNNKEL (reference sequence). The CDR3 covers 11 residues. The ends were cut back, 0 bases at V and 7 bases at J, with 3 bases in the middle. CDR3 protein: CASSQDSEAFF. CDR3 nucleotides: TGTGCCAGCAGCCAAGACAGTGAAGCTTTCTTT.

The V and J genes are TRBV4-3 and TRBJ1-4, with a possible D match to TRBD1 (5 bases). Germline V gene sequence: CDR1 LGHNA, CDR2 YSLEER. The CDR3 consists of 16 residues. Trimming removed 3 bases from V and 7 bases from J, with 18 bases in between. CDR3 amino acids: CASSQRRSGAGEKLFF. CDR3 nucleotide sequence: TGCGCCAGCAGCCAGAGACGGTCCGGGGCAGGTGAAAAACTGTTTTTT.

This chain uses TRBV4-2 with TRBJ1-1, with D perhaps TRBD1 (6 bases). This CDR3 has 16 amino acids. Per the germline V gene, CDR1 is LGHNA and CDR2 is YNFKEQ. The germline V and J ends were trimmed by 3 bases and 1 base, with 15 bases remaining between them. Here the CDR3 reads CASSHYQQGPNTEAFF. Here the CDR3 DNA reads TGTGCCAGCAGCCATTACCAACAGGGCCCGAACACTGAAGCTTTCTTT.

The chain is built from TRBV6-5 and TRBJ1-3; tentatively, D is TRBD1 (5 bases). CDR1 and CDR2 from the germline V gene are MNHEY and SVGAGI. The CDR3 contains 14 residues. V lost 7 bases and J 11 bases, leaving 21 bases between the germline ends. DNA of the CDR3: TGTGCCAGCAACGGAAGAGACCTCACGGGGGCCATATATTTT. Its translation: CASNGRDLTGAIYF.

The chain couples TRBV4-3 to TRBJ1-2; possible D gene TRBD1, 5 bases. The V end was cut by 0 bases, the J end by 7 bases, with 12 bases between. This CDR3 has 14 residues. Looked up from germline, CDR1 is LGHNA and CDR2 is YSLEER. The CDR3 DNA follows: TGCGCCAGCAGCCAAGATATGGGGCGAGGTGGCTACACCTTC. Translating it yields CASSQDMGRGGYTF.

The genes are TRBV20-1 and TRBJ1-6; no clear D. V was clipped by 3 bases and J by 0 bases, with 6 bases between them. The CDR3 runs 14 residues. CDR1 and CDR2 from the germline V gene are DFQATT and SNEGSKA (reference sequence). The CDR3 DNA follows: TGCAGTGCTAGTCCGCTCTCCTATAATTCACCCCTCCACTTT. Its translation: CSASPLSYNSPLHF.

Only a few counts were recorded for this clone. The chain carries TRBV2 and TRBJ2-7, with D tentatively TRBD1 (5 bases). The CDR3 covers 12 residues. Per germline, CDR1 SNHLY and CDR2 FYNNEI. The V end was cut by 10 bases, the J end by 0 bases, with 10 bases between. CDR3 region: CATADNSYEQYF. The CDR3 nucleotides read TGTGCCACGGCGGACAACTCCTACGAGCAGTACTTC.